This T cell receptor beta chain was observed in a study of shared clonotypes between healthy human individuals. The repertoire was sequenced with immunoSEQ multiplex PCR; TCRdb's copy has only in-frame clones and lacks some. The sample has 850,000 to 1,200,000 clones, about three quarters seen once. With 1 base clipped from V and 4 bases from J, the junction kept 6 bases outside the gene matches. The CDR3 contains 17 residues. CDR1 is SGHTA and CDR2 is FQGNSA in the germline V gene. The chain combines TRBV7-2 with TRBJ2-3, with 12 bases lining up with TRBD2. This receptor was taken from a man between 18 and 29 years old in good health. The sequencing sample was made of memory CD4+ T cells sorted from blood. Subset described: CD45RA-negative fraction. The CDR3 DNA reads as TGTGCCAGCAGCTTAGTCCTAGCGGGAGGGGTAGCAGATACGCAGTATTTT. Translating gives CASSLVLAGGVADTQYF.